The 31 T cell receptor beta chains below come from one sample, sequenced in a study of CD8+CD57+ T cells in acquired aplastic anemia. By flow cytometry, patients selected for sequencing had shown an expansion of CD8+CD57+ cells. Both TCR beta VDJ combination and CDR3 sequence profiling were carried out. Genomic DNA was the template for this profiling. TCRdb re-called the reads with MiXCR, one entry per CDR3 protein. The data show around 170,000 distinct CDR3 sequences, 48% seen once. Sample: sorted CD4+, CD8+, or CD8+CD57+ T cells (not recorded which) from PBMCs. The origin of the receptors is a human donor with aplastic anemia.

The CDR3 DNA sequence: TGTGCCAGCAGCCCCCGGACTAGTCATCGGGTTTACGAGCAGTACTTC. Translation: CASSPRTSHRVYEQYF. J is TRBJ2-7 and V is TRBV9; 7 positions match TRBD2. The V gene end was trimmed by 4 bases and the J gene end by 4 bases; junction bases not matched to a gene: 14. The CDR3 is made up of 16 amino acids. Germline V gives CDR1 SGDLS, CDR2 YYNGEE.

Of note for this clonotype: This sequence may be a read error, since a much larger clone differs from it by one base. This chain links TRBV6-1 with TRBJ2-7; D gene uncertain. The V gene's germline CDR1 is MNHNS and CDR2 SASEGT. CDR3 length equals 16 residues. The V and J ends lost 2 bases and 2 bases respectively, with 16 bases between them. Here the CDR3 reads CASSEQGTRLPYEQYF. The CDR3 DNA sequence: TGTGCCAGCAGTGAACAAGGAACGCGCTTACCCTACGAGCAGTACTTC.

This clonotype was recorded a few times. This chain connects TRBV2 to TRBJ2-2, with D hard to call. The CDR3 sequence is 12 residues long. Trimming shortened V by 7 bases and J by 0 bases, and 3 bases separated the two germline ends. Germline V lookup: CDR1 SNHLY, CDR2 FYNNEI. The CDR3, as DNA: TGTGCCAGCATCCCGAACACCGGGGAGCTGTTTTTT. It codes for CASIPNTGELFF.

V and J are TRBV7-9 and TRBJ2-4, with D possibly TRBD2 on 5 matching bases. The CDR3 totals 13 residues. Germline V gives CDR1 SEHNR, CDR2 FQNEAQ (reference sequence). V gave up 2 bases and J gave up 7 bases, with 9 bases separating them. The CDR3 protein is CASSLFPGNIQYF. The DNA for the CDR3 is TGTGCCAGCAGCTTATTCCCGGGGAACATTCAGTACTTC.

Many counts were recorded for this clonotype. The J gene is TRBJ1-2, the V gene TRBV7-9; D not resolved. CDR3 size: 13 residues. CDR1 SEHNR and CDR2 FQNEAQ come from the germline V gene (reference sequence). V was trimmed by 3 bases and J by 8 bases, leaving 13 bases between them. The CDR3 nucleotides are TGTGCCAGCAGCTTGGACGTGGTTCTAGGCTACACCTTC. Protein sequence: CASSLDVVLGYTF. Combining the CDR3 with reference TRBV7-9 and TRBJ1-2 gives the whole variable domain DTGVSQNPRHKITKRGQNVTFRCDPISEHNRLYWYRQTLGQGPEFLTYFQNEAQLEKSRLLSDRFSAERPKGSFSTLEIQRTEQGDSAMYLCASSLDVVLGYTFGSGTRLTVV.

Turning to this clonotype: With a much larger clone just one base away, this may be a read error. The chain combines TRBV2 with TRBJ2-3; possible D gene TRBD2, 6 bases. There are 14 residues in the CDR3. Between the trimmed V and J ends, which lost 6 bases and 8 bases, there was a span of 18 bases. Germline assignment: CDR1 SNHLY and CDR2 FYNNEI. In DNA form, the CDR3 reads TGTGCCAGCAGGCCAGCGACTAGTCCGGGTACGCAGTATTTT. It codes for CASRPATSPGTQYF.

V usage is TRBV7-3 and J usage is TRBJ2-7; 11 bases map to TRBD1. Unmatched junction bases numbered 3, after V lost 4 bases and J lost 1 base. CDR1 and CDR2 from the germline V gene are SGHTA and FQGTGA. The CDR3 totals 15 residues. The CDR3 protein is CASSSGQGVSYEQYF. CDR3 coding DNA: TGTGCCAGCAGCTCGGGACAGGGGGTATCCTACGAGCAGTACTTC.

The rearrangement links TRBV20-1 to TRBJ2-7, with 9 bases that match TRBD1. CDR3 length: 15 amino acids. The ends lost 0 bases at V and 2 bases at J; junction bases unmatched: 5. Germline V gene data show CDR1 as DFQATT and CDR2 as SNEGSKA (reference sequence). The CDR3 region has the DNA TGCAGTGCTAGAGAGGGTGGGACAGGGACCTACGAGCAGTACTTC. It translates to CSAREGGTGTYEQYF.

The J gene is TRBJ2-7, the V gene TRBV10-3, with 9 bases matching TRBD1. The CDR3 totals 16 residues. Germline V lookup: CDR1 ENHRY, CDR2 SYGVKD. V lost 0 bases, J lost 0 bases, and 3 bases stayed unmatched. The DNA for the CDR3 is TGTGCCATCAGTGAGTCGATGGGACAGGGCTCCTACGAGCAGTACTTC. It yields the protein CAISESMGQGSYEQYF.

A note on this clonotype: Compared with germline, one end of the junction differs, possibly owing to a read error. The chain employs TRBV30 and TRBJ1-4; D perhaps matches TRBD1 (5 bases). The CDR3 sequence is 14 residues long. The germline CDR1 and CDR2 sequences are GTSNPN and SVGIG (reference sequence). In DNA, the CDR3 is TGTGCCTGGAACTCCGCAGGGACTAATGAAAGACTGTTTTTT. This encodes CAWNSAGTNERLFF.

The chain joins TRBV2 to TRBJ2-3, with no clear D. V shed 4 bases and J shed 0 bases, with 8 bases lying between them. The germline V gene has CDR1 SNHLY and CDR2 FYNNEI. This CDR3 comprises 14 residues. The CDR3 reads CASSGGSSTDTQYF. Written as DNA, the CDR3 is TGTGCCAGCAGTGGTGGATCTAGCACAGATACGCAGTATTTT.

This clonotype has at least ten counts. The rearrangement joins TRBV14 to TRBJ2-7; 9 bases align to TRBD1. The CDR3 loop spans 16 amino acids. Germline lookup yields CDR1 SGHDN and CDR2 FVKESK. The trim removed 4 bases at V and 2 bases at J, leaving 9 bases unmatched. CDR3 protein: CASSLAGTGKPYEQYF. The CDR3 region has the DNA TGTGCCAGCAGCCTAGCCGGGACAGGGAAGCCCTACGAGCAGTACTTC.

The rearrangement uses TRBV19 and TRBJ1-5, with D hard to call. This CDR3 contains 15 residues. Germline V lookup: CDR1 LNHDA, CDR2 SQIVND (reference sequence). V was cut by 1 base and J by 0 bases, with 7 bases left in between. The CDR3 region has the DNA TGTGCCAGTAGTATAGTACATTCTAGCAATCAGCCCCAGCATTTT. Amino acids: CASSIVHSSNQPQHF.

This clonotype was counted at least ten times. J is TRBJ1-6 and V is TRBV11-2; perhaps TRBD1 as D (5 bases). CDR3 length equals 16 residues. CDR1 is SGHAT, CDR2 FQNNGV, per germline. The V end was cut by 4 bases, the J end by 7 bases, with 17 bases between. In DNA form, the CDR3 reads TGTGCCAGCAGCTCCTCTTGGGGCGGAGAAAATTCACCCCTCCACTTT. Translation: CASSSSWGGENSPLHF.

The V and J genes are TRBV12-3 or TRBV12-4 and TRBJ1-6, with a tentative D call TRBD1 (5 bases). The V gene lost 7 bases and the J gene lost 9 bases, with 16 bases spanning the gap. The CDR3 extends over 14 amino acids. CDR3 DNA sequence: TGTGCCAGCACCAACCAGGGTATCAGTTCACCCCTCCACTTT. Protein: CASTNQGISSPLHF.

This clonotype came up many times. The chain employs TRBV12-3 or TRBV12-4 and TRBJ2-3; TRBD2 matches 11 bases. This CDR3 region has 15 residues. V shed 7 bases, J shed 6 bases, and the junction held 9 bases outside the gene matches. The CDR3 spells CASTPGLAVADTQYF. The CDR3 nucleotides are TGTGCCAGCACCCCGGGACTAGCGGTCGCCGATACGCAGTATTTT.

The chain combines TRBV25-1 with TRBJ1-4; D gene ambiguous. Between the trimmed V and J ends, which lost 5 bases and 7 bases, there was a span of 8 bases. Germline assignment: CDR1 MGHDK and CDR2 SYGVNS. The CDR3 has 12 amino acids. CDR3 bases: TGTGCCAGCAGTATCTGGGCTGAAAAACTGTTTTTT. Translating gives CASSIWAEKLFF.

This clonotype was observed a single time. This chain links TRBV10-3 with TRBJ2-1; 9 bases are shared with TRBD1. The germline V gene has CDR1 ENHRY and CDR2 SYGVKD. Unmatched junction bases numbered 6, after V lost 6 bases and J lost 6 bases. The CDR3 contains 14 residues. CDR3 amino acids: CAISERDRANEQFF. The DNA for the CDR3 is TGTGCCATCAGCGAGCGGGACAGGGCCAATGAGCAGTTCTTC.

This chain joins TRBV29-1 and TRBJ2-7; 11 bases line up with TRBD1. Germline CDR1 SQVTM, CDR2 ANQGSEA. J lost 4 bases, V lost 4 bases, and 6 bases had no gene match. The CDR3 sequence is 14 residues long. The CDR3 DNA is TGCAGCGTTGGGACAGGGGGCGGCGGTTACGAGCAGTACTTC. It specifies CSVGTGGGGYEQYF.

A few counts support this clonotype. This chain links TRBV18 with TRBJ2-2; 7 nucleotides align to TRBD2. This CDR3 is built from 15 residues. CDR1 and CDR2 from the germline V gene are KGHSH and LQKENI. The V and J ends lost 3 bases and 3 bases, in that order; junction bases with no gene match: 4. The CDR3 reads CASSPTSSDTGELFF. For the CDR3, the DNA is TGTGCCAGCTCACCGACTAGCTCGGACACCGGGGAGCTGTTTTTT.

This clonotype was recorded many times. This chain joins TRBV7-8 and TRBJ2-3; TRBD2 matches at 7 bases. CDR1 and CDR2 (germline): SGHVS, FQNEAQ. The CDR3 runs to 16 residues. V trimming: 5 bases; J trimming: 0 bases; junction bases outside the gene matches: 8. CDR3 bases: TGTGCCAGCAGCCCCCAGCGGGACTCCAGCACAGATACGCAGTATTTT. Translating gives CASSPQRDSSTDTQYF.

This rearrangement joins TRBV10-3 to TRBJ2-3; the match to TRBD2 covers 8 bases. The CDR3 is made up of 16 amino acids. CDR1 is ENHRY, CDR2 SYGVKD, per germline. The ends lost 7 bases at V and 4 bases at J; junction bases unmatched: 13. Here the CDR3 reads CAIMGREETGADTQYF. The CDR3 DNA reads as TGTGCCATCATGGGGCGGGAGGAAACCGGGGCAGATACGCAGTATTTT.

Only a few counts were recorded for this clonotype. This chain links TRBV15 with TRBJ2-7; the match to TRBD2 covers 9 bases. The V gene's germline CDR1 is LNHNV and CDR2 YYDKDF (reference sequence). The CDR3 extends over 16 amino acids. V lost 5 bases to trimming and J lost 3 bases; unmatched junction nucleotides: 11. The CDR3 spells CATSQRGVAGDYEQYF. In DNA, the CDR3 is TGTGCCACCAGCCAAAGGGGAGTAGCGGGAGACTACGAGCAGTACTTC.

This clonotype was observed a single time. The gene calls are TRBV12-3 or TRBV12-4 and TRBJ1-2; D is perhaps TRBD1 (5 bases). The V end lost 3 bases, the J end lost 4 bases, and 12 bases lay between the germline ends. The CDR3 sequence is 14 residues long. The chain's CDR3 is CASSLSGGGYGYTF. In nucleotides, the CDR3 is TGTGCCAGCAGTTTGTCCGGGGGAGGCTATGGCTACACCTTC.

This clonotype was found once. CDR3 coding DNA: TGTGCCACCAGTGAAGGGGGAGAGACTGAGCAGTTCTTC. Translated: CATSEGGETEQFF. This chain joins TRBV24-1 and TRBJ2-1; possible D gene TRBD1, 6 bases. The CDR3 is 13 residues long. V lost 4 bases and J lost 9, with 12 bases in between. The germline gives CDR1 KGHDR, CDR2 SFDVKD.

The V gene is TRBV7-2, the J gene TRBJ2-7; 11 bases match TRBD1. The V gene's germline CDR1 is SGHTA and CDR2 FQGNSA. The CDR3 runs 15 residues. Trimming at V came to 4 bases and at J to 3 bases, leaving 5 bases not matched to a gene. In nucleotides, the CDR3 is TGTGCCAGCAGCTGGGGGACAGGGGGTGGCTACGAGCAGTACTTC. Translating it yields CASSWGTGGGYEQYF.

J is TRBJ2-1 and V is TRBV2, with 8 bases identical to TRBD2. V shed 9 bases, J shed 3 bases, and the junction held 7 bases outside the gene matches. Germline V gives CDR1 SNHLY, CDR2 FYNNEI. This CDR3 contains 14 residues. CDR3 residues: CASASLAGYNEQFF. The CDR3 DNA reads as TGTGCCAGTGCCTCGCTAGCGGGCTACAATGAGCAGTTCTTC.

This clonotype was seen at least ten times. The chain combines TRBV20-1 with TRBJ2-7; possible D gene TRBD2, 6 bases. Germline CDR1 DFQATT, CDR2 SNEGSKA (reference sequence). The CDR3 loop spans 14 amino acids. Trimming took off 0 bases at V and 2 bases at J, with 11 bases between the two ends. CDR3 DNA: TGCAGTGCTAGAGATTCGGGACTTCCCTACGAGCAGTACTTC. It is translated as CSARDSGLPYEQYF.

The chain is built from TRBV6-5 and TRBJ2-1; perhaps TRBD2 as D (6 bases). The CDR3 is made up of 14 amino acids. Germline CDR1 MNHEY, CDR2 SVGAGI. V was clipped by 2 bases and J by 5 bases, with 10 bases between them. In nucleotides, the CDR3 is TGTGCCAGCAGTTACATGGGACTGCACAATGAGCAGTTCTTC. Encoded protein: CASSYMGLHNEQFF.

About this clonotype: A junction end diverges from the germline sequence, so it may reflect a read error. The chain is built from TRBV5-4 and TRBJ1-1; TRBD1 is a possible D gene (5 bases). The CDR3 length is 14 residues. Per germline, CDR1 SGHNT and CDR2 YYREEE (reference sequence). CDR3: CASSSGGANTEASF. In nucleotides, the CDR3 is TGTGCCAGCAGCTCCGGCGGGGCGAACACTGAAGCTTCCTTT.

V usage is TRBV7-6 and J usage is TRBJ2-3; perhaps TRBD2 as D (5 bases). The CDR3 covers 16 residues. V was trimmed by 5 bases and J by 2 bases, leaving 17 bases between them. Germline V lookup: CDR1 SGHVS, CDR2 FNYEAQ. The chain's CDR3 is CASSLTTGGYTDTQYF. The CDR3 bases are TGTGCCAGCAGCCTCACAACGGGCGGGTACACAGATACGCAGTATTTT.